This T cell receptor (beta chain) was sequenced for a study of T cell repertoires in cytomegalovirus infection. TCRdb recomputed calls from the reads with MiXCR, one row per CDR3 protein. The sample shows about 920,000 distinct CDR3 sequences, less than 40% of them seen only once. V dropped 6 bases and J dropped 4; count of bases not matched to a gene: 4. CDR3 length: 13 residues. Germline lookup yields CDR1 MNHEY and CDR2 SMNVEV (reference sequence). Concerning this clonotype: Its cognate antigen is unknown.

This chain uses TRBV27 with TRBJ1-2; 8 bases fit TRBD1. The sequenced sample was cultured CD8+ T cells from PBMCs, obtained from culture after CMV antigen stimulation. The source is a human donor in good health (CMV status not recorded). Some clones in this sample may be carry-over from other donors' samples. CDR3 coding DNA: TGTGCCAGCAGACCCGGGACAGGCTATGGCTACACCTTC. This translates into CASRPGTGYGYTF.